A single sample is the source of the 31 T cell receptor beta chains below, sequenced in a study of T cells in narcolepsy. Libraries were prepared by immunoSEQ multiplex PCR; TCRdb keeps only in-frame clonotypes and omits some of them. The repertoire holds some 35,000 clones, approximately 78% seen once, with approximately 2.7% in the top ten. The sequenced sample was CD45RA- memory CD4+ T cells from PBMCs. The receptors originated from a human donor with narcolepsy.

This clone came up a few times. DNA of the CDR3: TGCGCCAGCAGAAGAGCCGGGACTAGGGCTCAAGAGACCCAGTACTTC. It encodes CASRRAGTRAQETQYF. The chain carries TRBV5-1 and TRBJ2-5, with 8 bases matching TRBD2. This CDR3 has 16 residues. J was trimmed by 2 bases and V by 5 bases; bases with no gene match: 11. CDR1 SGHRS and CDR2 YFSETQ come from the germline V gene.

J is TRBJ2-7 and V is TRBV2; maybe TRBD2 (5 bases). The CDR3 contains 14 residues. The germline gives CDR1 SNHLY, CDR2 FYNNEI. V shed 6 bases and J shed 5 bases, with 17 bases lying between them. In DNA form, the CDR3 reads TGTGCCAGCAGCGTTGGACGGAGGTTCGACGAGCAGTACTTC. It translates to CASSVGRRFDEQYF.

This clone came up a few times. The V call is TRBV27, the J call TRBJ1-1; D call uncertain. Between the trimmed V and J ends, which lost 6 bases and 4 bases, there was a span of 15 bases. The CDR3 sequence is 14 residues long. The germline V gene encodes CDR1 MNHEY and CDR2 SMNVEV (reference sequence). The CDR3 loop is CASRMGRIATEAFF. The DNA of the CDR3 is TGTGCCAGCAGAATGGGCCGAATCGCCACTGAAGCTTTCTTT.

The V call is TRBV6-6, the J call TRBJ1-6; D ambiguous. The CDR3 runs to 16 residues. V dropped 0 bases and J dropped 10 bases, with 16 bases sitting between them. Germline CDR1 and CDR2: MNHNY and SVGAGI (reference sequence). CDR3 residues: CASSYSRNTGESPLHF. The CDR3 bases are TGTGCCAGCAGTTACTCGAGAAATACGGGAGAGTCACCCCTCCACTTT.

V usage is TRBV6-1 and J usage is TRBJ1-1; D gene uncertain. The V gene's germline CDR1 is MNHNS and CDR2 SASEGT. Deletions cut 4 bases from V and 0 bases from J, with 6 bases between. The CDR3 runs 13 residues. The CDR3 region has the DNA TGTGCCAGCAGTGTAGGGCTGAACACTGAAGCTTTCTTT. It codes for CASSVGLNTEAFF.

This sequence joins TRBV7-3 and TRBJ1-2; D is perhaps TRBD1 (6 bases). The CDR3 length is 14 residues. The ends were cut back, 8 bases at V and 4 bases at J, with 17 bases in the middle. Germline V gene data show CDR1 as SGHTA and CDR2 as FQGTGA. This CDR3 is CASYGRGHPYGYTF. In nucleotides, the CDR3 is TGTGCCAGCTATGGGAGGGGACACCCCTATGGCTACACCTTC.

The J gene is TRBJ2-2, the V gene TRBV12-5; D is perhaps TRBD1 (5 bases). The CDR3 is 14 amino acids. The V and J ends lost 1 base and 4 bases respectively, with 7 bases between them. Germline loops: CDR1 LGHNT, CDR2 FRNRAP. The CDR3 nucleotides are TGTGCTAGTGGTTTGGAGGGGTCCACCGGGGAGCTGTTTTTT. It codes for CASGLEGSTGELFF.

The CDR3 here is CASRRGQAHYEQYF. The CDR3 nucleotides are TGTGCCAGCCGACGCGGACAGGCGCACTACGAGCAGTACTTC. The chain joins TRBV6-6 to TRBJ2-7; 7 nucleotides agree with TRBD1. From germline, CDR1 is MNHNY and CDR2 SVGAGI (reference sequence). The length of the CDR3 is 14 residues. V shed 8 bases, J shed 3 bases, and the junction held 10 bases outside the gene matches.

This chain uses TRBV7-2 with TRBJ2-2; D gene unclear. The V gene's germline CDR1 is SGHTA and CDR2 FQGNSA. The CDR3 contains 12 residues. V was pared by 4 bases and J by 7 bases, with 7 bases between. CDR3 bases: TGTGCCAGCAGCTCCTACATCGGGGAGCTGTTTTTT. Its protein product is CASSSYIGELFF.

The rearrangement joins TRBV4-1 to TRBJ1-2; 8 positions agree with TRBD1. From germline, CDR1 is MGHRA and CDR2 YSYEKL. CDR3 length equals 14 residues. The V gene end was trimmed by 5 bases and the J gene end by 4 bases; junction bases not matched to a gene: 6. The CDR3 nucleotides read TGCGCCAGCAGCTCACTAACAGGGGGCTATGGCTACACCTTC. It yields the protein CASSSLTGGYGYTF.

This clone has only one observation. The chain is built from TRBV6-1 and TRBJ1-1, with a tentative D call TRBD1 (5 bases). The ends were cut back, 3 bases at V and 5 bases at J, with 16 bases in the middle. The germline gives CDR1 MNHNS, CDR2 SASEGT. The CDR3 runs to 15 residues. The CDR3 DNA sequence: TGTGCCAGCAGTGATGGTCAGGGTAAGCGAACTGAAGCTTTCTTT. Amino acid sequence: CASSDGQGKRTEAFF.

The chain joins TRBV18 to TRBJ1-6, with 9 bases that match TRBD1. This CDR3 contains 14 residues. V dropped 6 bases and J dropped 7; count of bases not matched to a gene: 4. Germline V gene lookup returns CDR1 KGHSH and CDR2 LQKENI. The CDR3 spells CASSIDRGNSPLHF. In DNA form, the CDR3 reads TGTGCCAGCTCCATTGACAGGGGGAATTCACCCCTCCACTTT.

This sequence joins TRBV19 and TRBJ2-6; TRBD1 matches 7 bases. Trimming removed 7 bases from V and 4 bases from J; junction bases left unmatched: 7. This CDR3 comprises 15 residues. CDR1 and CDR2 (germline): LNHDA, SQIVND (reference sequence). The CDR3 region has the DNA TGTGCCAGTAAGTCAGGGGGATCAGGGGCCAACGTCCTGACTTTC. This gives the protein CASKSGGSGANVLTF.

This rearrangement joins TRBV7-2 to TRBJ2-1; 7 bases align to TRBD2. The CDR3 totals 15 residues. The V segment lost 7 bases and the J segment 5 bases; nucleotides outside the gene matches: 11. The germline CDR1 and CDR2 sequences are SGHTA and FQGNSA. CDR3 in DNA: TGTGCCAGCATCATCGGGACTACGATGAACAATGAGCAGTTCTTC. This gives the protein CASIIGTTMNNEQFF.

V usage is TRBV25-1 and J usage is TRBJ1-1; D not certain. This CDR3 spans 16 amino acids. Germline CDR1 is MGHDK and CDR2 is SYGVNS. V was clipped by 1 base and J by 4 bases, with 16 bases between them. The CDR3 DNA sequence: TGTGCCAGCAGTGAATCCCTATGGGCTGGCACCACTGAAGCTTTCTTT. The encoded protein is CASSESLWAGTTEAFF.

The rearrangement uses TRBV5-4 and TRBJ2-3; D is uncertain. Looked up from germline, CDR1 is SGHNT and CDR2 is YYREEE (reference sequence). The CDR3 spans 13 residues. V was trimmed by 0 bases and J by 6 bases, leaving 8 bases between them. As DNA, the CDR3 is TGTGCCAGCAGCTTGGATAGCTCCGATACGCAGTATTTT. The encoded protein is CASSLDSSDTQYF.

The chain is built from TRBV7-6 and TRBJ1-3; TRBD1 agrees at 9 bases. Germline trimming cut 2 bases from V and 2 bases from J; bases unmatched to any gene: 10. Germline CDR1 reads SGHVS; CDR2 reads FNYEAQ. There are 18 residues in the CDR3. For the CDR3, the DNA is TGTGCCAGCAGCTTATTACAGGGGGCGCGAGGGACTGGAAACACCATATATTTT. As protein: CASSLLQGARGTGNTIYF.

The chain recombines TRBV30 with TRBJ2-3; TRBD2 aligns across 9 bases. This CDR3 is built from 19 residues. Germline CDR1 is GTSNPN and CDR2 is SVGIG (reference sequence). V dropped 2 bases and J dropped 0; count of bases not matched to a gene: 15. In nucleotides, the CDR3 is TGTGCCTGGAGTACCCCTATAGCGGGAGCAGGGACAAGCACAGATACGCAGTATTTT. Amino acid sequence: CAWSTPIAGAGTSTDTQYF.

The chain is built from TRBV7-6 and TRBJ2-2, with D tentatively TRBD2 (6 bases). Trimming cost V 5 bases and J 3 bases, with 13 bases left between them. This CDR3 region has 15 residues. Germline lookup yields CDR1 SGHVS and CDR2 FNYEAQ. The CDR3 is CASSAAGTYTGELFF. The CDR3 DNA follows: TGTGCCAGCAGCGCGGCAGGGACTTACACCGGGGAGCTGTTTTTT. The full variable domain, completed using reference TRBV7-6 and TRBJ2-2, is GAGVSQSPRYKVTKRGQDVALRCDPISGHVSLYWYRQALGQGPEFLTYFNYEAQQDKSGLPNDRFSAERPEGSISTLTIQRTEQRDSAMYRCASSAAGTYTGELFFGEGSRLTVL.

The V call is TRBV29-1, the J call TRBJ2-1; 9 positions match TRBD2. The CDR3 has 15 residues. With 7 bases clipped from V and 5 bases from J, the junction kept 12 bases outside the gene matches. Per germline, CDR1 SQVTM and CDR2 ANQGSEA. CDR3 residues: CSASGVAGANNEQFF. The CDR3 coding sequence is TGCAGCGCCTCGGGGGTAGCGGGGGCCAACAATGAGCAGTTCTTC.

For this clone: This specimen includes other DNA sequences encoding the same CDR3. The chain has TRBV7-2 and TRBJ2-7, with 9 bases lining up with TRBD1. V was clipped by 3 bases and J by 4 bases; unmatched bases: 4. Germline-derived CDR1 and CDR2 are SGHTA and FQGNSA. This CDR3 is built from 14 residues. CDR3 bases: TGTGCCAGCAGCTTGGACAGGGGCCCATACGAGCAGTACTTC. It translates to CASSLDRGPYEQYF.

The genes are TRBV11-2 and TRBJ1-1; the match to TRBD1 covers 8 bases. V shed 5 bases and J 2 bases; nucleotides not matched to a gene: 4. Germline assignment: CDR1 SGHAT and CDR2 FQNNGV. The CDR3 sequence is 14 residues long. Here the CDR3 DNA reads TGTGCCAGCAGCCCAGGACAGGGAAACACTGAAGCTTTCTTT. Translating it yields CASSPGQGNTEAFF.

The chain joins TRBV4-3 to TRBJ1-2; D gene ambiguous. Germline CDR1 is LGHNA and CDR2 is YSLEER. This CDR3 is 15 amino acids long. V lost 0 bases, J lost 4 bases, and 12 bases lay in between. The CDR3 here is CASSQEGLPLYGYTF. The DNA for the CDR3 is TGCGCCAGCAGCCAAGAAGGGTTGCCCCTCTATGGCTACACCTTC.

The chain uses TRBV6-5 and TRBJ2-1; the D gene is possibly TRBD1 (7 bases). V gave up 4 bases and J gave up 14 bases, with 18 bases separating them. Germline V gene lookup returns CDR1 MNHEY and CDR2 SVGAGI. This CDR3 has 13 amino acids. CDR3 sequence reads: CASSWGSDREEFF. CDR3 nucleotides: TGTGCCAGCAGTTGGGGCTCCGACAGGGAGGAGTTCTTC.

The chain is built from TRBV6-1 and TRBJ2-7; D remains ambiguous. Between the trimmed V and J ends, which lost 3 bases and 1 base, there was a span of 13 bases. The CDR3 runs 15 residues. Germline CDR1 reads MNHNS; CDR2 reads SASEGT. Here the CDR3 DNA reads TGTGCCAGCAGTGATCGTGCTACCGCATCCTACGAGCAGTACTTC. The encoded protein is CASSDRATASYEQYF.

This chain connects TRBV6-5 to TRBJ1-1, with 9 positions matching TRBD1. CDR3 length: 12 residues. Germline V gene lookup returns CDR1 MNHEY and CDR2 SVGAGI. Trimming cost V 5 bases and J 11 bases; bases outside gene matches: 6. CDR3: CASSERDRAAFF. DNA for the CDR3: TGTGCCAGCAGTGAACGGGACAGGGCCGCTTTCTTT.

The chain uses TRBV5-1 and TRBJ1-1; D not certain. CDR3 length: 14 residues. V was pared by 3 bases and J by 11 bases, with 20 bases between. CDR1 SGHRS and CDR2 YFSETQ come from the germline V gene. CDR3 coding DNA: TGCGCCAGCAGCTCAACCCTAGGAGGGCACGGGGCTTTCTTT. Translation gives CASSSTLGGHGAFF.

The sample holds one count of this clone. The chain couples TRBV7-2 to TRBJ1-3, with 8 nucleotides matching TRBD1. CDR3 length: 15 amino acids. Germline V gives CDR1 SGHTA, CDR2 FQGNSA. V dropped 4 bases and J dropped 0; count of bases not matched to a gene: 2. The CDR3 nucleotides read TGTGCCAGCAGCTCGGACAGGGACTCTGGAAACACCATATATTTT. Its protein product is CASSSDRDSGNTIYF.

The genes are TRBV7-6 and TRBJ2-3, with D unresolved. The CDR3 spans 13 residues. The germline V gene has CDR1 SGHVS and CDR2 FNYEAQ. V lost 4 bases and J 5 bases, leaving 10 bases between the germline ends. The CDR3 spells CASSSLNLDTQYF. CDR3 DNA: TGTGCCAGCAGCTCCCTCAATTTAGATACGCAGTATTTT.

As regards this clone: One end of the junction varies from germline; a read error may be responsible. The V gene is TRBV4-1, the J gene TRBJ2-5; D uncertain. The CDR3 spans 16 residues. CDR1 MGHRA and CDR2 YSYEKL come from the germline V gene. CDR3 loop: CASSQVNLVYHETQYF. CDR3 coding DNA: TGCGCCAGCAGCCAAGTAAACCTCGTCTACCATGAGACCCAGTACTTC.

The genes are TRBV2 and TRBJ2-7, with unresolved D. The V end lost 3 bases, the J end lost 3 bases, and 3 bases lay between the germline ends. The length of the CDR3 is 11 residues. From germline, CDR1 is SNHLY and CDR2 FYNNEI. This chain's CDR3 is CASSDVYEQYF. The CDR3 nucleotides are TGTGCCAGCAGTGATGTCTACGAGCAGTACTTC.